This record concerns one T cell receptor beta chain sequence. The antigen it recognizes is unknown. No base qualities exist here, and no much larger clone lies one base off it. The data belong to a study of blood T cell repertoires in COVID-19 (dated by TCRdb to about 2020). At the level of the whole study: The collaborator samples originated in the United States, Italy and Spain and spanned the acute and convalescent phases of COVID-19. HLA class I and class II types, where available, came from metadata supplied by the sample provider rather than from assay-based typing. The samples were drawn from the first 160 participants of the ongoing ImmuneRACE study and from 950 to 1,500 subjects provided by 6 global collaborators. Subjects who had been exposed to COVID-19, were actively infected with it, or had recovered from it provided the deeply sampled blood TCRbeta repertoires that made up the dataset. The sample metadata nearly always contained a de-identified subject ID, COVID-19 status, age in years and sex. The repertoires were released in a freely available public database meant as a resource for research on the immune response to SARS-CoV-2. The material from the prospective study consisted of cDNA or gDNA derived from T cells, B-cell-depleted T cells, or PBMCs.

Participants in the prospective study were enrolled through a virtual design, were aged roughly 18 to 100 years, and lived in roughly 24 United States geographic areas. To assign participants to cohorts, the prospective study relied on clinical history that participants themselves reported in a screening survey and a study questionnaire. Recovered participants in ImmuneRACE Cohort 3 were defined as having two consecutive negative NP/OP PCR tests, clearance from a healthcare professional, or resolution of symptoms. In the prospective study, mobile phlebotomists collected whole blood, serum and a nasopharyngeal or oropharyngeal swab from each participant. Participants in the prospective study had the option to provide additional blood draws and questionnaires over a roughly two-month period. Before DNA extraction, prospective study blood samples were shipped either frozen or at room temperature.

The immunoSEQ Assay, a bias-controlled multiplex PCR, was used to amplify TCRbeta CDR3 regions from genomic DNA. As for how the authors treated the data: The number of nucleated cells in each sample was estimated from the amplification of reference gene primers within the assay. Sequence reads were collapsed and filtered to measure the absolute abundance of every unique TCRbeta CDR3 rearrangement. For each sample, productive Simpson clonality was calculated as the square root of Simpson's diversity index over productive rearrangements. The clones in this table, taken by TCRdb from immuneACCESS, are in-frame only. Not every clone is retained; where verified, under half of the shortfall comes from an unresolved V gene, and the cause of the rest is unknown. The V and J calls and the clone size are those of that table, but D and trimming were determined from the DNA. The sample profile shows approximately 200,000 clones; roughly 87% of them were found once. The ten largest clonotypes hold 2% to 2.5% of the sample.

The germline V end is reduced by 3 bases and the J end by 7 bases; junction bases left unmatched: 13. Taken from the germline V gene (reference sequence), the CDR1 and CDR2 loops are DFQATT and SNEGSKA. CDR3 length: 16 amino acids, cysteine to phenylalanine. Kept here is only the CDR3 DNA, which spans 48 bases and is read in frame from base 1. Points the paper makes about the study in general: The amount of clinical and demographic metadata varied by source and participant and was provided uncurated.

This chain joins TRBV20-1 to TRBJ1-4; TRBD1 matches 8 bases in the middle. Sequencing was performed on PBMCs or T cells enriched from blood (not recorded which). The sequence was collected from a woman aged 25 to 39 who had recovered from COVID-19. The DNA is as follows: TGCAGTGCTAGTCGCCAGGGGGCGGGTTTTTTTGAAAAACTGTTTTTT. This codes for CSASRQGAGFFEKLFF.